This T cell receptor beta chain was obtained from a study of T cells in Graves' hyperthyroidism and ophthalmopathy. The V and J ends lost 6 bases and 3 bases respectively, with 11 bases between them. There are 13 residues in the CDR3. The source material, RNA transcripts, was used to amplify TCR beta CDR3 regions. HTBI primers drove first-round RT-PCR of the TCR CDR3. Each CDR3 protein is one row after TCRdb ran MiXCR on the multiplex PCR reads. The sample contains about 840,000 distinct CDR3 sequences, over 35% of which appear only once. This clonotype was detected once. Researchers defined stable Graves' hyperthyroidism as no ophthalmopathy progression within 18 months. The PBMCs were sourced from fresh peripheral blood (about 10 ml).

Material for sequencing was blood. The origin of this receptor is a man between 18 and 35 years old with Graves' hyperthyroidism. The chain links TRBV12-3 or TRBV12-4 to TRBJ2-5; D perhaps matches TRBD1 (5 bases). The CDR3 nucleotides read TGTGCCAGCAGCACGGGCAGGGAAGAGACCCAGTACTTC. Translating it yields CASSTGREETQYF.